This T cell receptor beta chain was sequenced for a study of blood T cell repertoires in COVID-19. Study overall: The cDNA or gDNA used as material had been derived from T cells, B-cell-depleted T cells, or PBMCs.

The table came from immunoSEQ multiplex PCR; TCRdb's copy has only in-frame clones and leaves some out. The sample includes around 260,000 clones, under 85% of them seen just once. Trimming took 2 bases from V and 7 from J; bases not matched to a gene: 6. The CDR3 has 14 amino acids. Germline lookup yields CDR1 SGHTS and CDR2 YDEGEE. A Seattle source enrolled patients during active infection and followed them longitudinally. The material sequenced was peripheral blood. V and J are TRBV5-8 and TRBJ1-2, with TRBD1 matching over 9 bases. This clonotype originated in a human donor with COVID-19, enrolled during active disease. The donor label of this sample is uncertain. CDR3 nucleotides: TGTGCCAGCAGCTTCCGGGACAGGGACTCTGGCTACACCTTC. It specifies CASSFRDRDSGYTF.